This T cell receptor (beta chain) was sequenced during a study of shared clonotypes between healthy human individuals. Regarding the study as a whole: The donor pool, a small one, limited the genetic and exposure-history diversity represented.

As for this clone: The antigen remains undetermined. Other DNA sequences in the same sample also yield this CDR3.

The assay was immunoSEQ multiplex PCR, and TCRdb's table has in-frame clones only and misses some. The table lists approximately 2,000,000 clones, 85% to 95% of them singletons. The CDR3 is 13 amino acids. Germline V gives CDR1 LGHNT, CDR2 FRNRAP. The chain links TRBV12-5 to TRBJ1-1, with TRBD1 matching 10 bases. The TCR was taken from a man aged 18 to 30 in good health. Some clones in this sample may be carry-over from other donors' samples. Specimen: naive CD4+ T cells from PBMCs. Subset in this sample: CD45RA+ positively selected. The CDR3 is CASRTGGNTEAFF. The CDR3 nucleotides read TGTGCATCCCGGACAGGGGGGAACACTGAAGCTTTCTTT.